Below are 18 T cell receptor beta chains sequenced from a single sample in a study of CD8+ T cells in alopecia areata. Treatment here: oral pan-JAK inhibitor, 5-10 mg twice daily. RNA extraction and reverse transcription yielded cDNA as sequencing template. Measured with immunoSEQ multiplex PCR; TCRdb has only the in-frame clones, and not every one. The data show about 220,000 clones, with roughly 56% seen just once and approximately 1.4% held by the top ten. Here the sequenced sample was CD4+ T cells sorted from blood, taken at week 4, from a patient treated with tofacitinib. These receptors were collected from a human donor with alopecia areata.

The V and J genes are TRBV7-2 and TRBJ2-3, with D unclear. With 2 bases removed from V and 2 bases from J, the gap between germline ends came to 8 bases. Germline V gene sequence: CDR1 SGHTA, CDR2 FQGNSA. The CDR3 is 14 amino acids. CDR3 in amino acids: CASSLSHPTDTQYF. In nucleotides, the CDR3 is TGTGCCAGCAGCTTATCCCACCCCACAGATACGCAGTATTTT. Drawing the rest from reference TRBV7-2 and TRBJ2-3, the complete variable domain is GAGVSQSPSNKVTEKGKDVELRCDPISGHTALYWYRQSLGQGLEFLIYFQGNSAPDKSGLPSDRFSAERTGGSVSTLTIQRTQQEDSAVYLCASSLSHPTDTQYFGPGTRLTVL.

The chain links TRBV27 to TRBJ1-1, with D possibly TRBD1 on 5 matching bases. CDR1 and CDR2 from the germline V gene are MNHEY and SMNVEV (reference sequence). V shed 2 bases and J shed 3 bases, with 10 bases lying between them. The CDR3 has 14 residues. Here the CDR3 reads CASSLTGTHTEAFF. The DNA for the CDR3 is TGTGCCAGCAGTTTAACGGGGACCCACACTGAAGCTTTCTTT.

The rearrangement joins TRBV7-8 to TRBJ2-5, with D maybe TRBD2 (7 bases). V was shortened by 5 bases and J by 4 bases, with 17 bases between the two germline ends. This CDR3 has 15 residues. Germline V CDR1 and CDR2: SGHVS, FQNEAQ. CDR3 amino acids: CASSHDGGGGETQYF. CDR3 in DNA: TGTGCCAGCAGCCATGATGGGGGCGGGGGAGAGACCCAGTACTTC.

This clone was seen once. The chain is built from TRBV15 and TRBJ2-7; D is uncertain. The V end lost 0 bases, the J end lost 3 bases, and 9 bases lay between the germline ends. The CDR3 has 14 residues. CDR1 LNHNV and CDR2 YYDKDF come from the germline V gene (reference sequence). The CDR3 loop is CATSRDGSGYEQYF. The CDR3 nucleotides are TGTGCCACCAGCAGAGATGGGTCAGGCTACGAGCAGTACTTC.

This chain links TRBV5-1 with TRBJ1-6, with D unresolved. Per germline, CDR1 SGHRS and CDR2 YFSETQ. The CDR3 extends over 15 amino acids. The V and J ends lost 4 bases and 7 bases respectively, with 15 bases between them. Here the CDR3 DNA reads TGCGCCAGCAGCCCGCTCGGATTCGAAAATTCACCCCTCCACTTT. It encodes CASSPLGFENSPLHF. The whole variable domain, filled in from reference TRBV5-1 and TRBJ1-6, reads KAGVTQTPRYLIKTRGQQVTLSCSPISGHRSVSWYQQTPGQGLQFLFEYFSETQRNKGNFPGRFSGRQFSNSRSEMNVSTLELGDSALYLCASSPLGFENSPLHFGNGTRLTVT.

The chain is built from TRBV29-1 and TRBJ1-1; a possible D gene is TRBD1 (5 bases). There are 12 residues in the CDR3. The germline CDR1 and CDR2 sequences are SQVTM and ANQGSEA. V was shortened by 6 bases and J by 6 bases, with 14 bases between the two germline ends. The CDR3, as DNA: TGCAGCGTCCGCGTGAGGGGTGCTGAAGCTTTCTTT. This codes for CSVRVRGAEAFF.

This clone turned up a few times. This rearrangement joins TRBV30 to TRBJ1-2; D unresolved. This CDR3 has 13 residues. The V and J ends lost 2 bases and 8 bases respectively, with 15 bases between them. Per the germline V gene, CDR1 is GTSNPN and CDR2 is SVGIG (reference sequence). DNA of the CDR3: TGTGCCTGGAGTCATCGGACGGCCTTGGGCTACACCTTC. Protein product: CAWSHRTALGYTF.

This chain links TRBV29-1 with TRBJ2-7, with 7 bases aligning to TRBD2. CDR1 is SQVTM and CDR2 is ANQGSEA in the germline V gene. The CDR3 has 15 residues. The trim removed 4 bases at V and 3 bases at J, leaving 12 bases unmatched. The CDR3 sequence is CSVVPASGDSYEQYF. CDR3 nucleotides: TGCAGCGTTGTGCCCGCTAGCGGAGATAGCTACGAGCAGTACTTC.

The chain has TRBV5-1 and TRBJ1-5; D call uncertain. CDR1 is SGHRS and CDR2 is YFSETQ in the germline V gene. The CDR3 has 13 amino acids. V was cut by 0 bases and J by 4 bases, with 5 bases left in between. The CDR3 region is CASSLDVNQPQHF. The DNA of the CDR3 is TGCGCCAGCAGCTTGGATGTAAATCAGCCCCAGCATTTT.

Details on this clone: A much larger clone differs by one base, so this may be a read error. This chain links TRBV7-9 with TRBJ2-3, with unresolved D. Germline V CDR1 and CDR2: SEHNR, FQNEAQ (reference sequence). Deletions cut 0 bases from V and 2 bases from J, with 0 bases between. The length of the CDR3 is 12 residues. The CDR3 sequence is CASSLATDTQYF. The CDR3 DNA reads TGTGCCAGCAGCTTAGCCACAGATACGCAGTATTTT. Combining the CDR3 with reference TRBV7-9 and TRBJ2-3 gives the whole variable domain DTGVSQNPRHKITKRGQNVTFRCDPISEHNRLYWYRQTLGQGPEFLTYFQNEAQLEKSRLLSDRFSAERPKGSFSTLEIQRTEQGDSAMYLCASSLATDTQYFGPGTRLTVL.

V is TRBV30 and J is TRBJ2-7, with TRBD1 as a possible D gene (5 bases). V gave up 0 bases and J gave up 2 bases, with 14 bases separating them. Per the germline V gene, CDR1 is GTSNPN and CDR2 is SVGIG (reference sequence). The CDR3 is 15 residues long. The CDR3 sequence is CAWSVWGRTTYEQYF. The CDR3 coding sequence is TGTGCCTGGAGTGTATGGGGCAGAACGACCTACGAGCAGTACTTC. The whole variable domain, remainder taken from reference TRBV30 and TRBJ2-7, is SQTIHQWPATLVQPVGSPLSLECTVEGTSNPNLYWYRQAAGRGLQLLFYSVGIGQISSEVPQNLSASRPQDRQFILSSKKLLLSDSGFYLCAWSVWGRTTYEQYFGPGTRLTVT.

CDR3 bases: TGTGCCTGGAGTAATCGGAGGGAAGCTTTCTTT. Protein product: CAWSNRREAFF. The chain couples TRBV30 to TRBJ1-1; D not certain. V was clipped by 2 bases and J by 8 bases, with 9 bases between them. The germline CDR1 and CDR2 sequences are GTSNPN and SVGIG (reference sequence). The length of the CDR3 is 11 residues.

This clone appeared a few times. This chain uses TRBV14 with TRBJ2-6; the match to TRBD1 covers 7 bases. The V gene end was trimmed by 0 bases and the J gene end by 2 bases; junction bases not matched to a gene: 4. This CDR3 contains 17 residues. Germline V gives CDR1 SGHDN, CDR2 FVKESK. CDR3 residues: CASSQEATGAGANVLTF. The CDR3 DNA is TGTGCCAGCAGCCAAGAGGCAACAGGGGCTGGGGCCAACGTCCTGACTTTC.

J is TRBJ2-7 and V is TRBV10-3; TRBD1 matches 9 bases. This CDR3 comprises 16 residues. V shed 6 bases, J shed 0 bases, and the junction held 9 bases outside the gene matches. In germline, CDR1 is ENHRY, CDR2 SYGVKD. CDR3 sequence reads: CAIRSGQGGDSYEQYF. Written as DNA, the CDR3 is TGTGCCATCAGATCGGGACAGGGAGGGGACTCCTACGAGCAGTACTTC.

A few counts support this clone. This rearrangement joins TRBV7-2 to TRBJ2-2; weak D call: TRBD2 (6 bases). The CDR3 has 15 residues. Germline CDR1 and CDR2: SGHTA and FQGNSA. Trimming removed 4 bases at V and 5 bases at J, with 14 bases between. CDR3 in DNA: TGTGCCAGCAGCTCCTCCGTCCGGGGGACCGGGGAGCTGTTTTTT. It encodes CASSSSVRGTGELFF.

This clone was counted between two and nine times. The CDR3 spells CASSDDRGWELFF. CDR3 coding DNA: TGTGCCAGCAGTGACGACAGGGGCTGGGAGCTGTTTTTT. The rearrangement joins TRBV25-1 to TRBJ2-2; TRBD1 matches 8 bases. CDR1 is MGHDK, CDR2 SYGVNS, per germline. Germline trimming cut 3 bases from V and 9 bases from J; bases unmatched to any gene: 3. CDR3 size: 13 residues.

The V call is TRBV7-2, the J call TRBJ2-7; 10 bases align to TRBD2. The CDR3 contains 17 residues. Germline V lookup: CDR1 SGHTA, CDR2 FQGNSA. V dropped 2 bases and J dropped 2; count of bases not matched to a gene: 9. The CDR3 reads CASSLSGTSAQTYEQYF. The CDR3 DNA sequence: TGTGCCAGCAGCTTAAGCGGGACTAGCGCCCAGACCTACGAGCAGTACTTC.

The chain couples TRBV29-1 to TRBJ2-7, with D possibly matching TRBD2 (6 bases). Matching the DNA end better, TRBJ2-5 makes the J call doubtful. The V gene's germline CDR1 is SQVTM and CDR2 ANQGSEA. The CDR3 runs to 13 residues. The CDR3 protein is CSVELRRGETQYF. The DNA for the CDR3 is TGCAGCGTTGAACTCAGGAGGGGAGAGACCCAGTACTTC.